Described below is a single T cell receptor (beta chain) sequence and its context. Its antigen is as yet unknown. This CDR3 comprises 16 residues. The V gene end was trimmed by 3 bases and the J gene end by 5 bases; junction bases not matched to a gene: 9. Germline CDR1 reads SEHNR; CDR2 reads FQNEAQ (reference sequence). The data were taken from a study of a mutant IDH1 vaccine in newly diagnosed glioma. Across the whole study: Patients in the study were vaccinated eight times, receiving shots in weeks 1, 3, 5, 7, 11, 15, 19 and 23. Vaccination followed radiotherapy alone by 4-6 weeks, or accompanied temozolomide cycles. Standard pretreatment was either radiotherapy, temozolomide, or, for most, radiochemotherapy with temozolomide. Study findings and constraints: Patients showed vaccine-induced immune responses at a rate of under 95%.

Stated time point: week 23, last vaccination. Vaccination used 300 ug of mutant IDH1 20-mer peptide per dose, with topical imiquimod. The method was immunoSEQ multiplex PCR; TCRdb's version includes in-frame clones alone and lacks a portion of them. The top ten clones hold roughly 8.1% of a sample with tens of thousands of clones, about three quarters of them seen once. The rearrangement links TRBV7-9 to TRBJ2-3; 9 nucleotides agree with TRBD1. This TCR was sampled from a woman in her forties with glioma. Some clones in this sample may be carry-over from other donors' samples. The material sequenced was PBMCs, taken from a glioma patient whose treatment included an IDH1 peptide vaccine. CDR3 DNA sequence: TGTGCCAGCAGCTTTTTCGGGACAGGGAATATAGATACGCAGTATTTT. It specifies CASSFFGTGNIDTQYF.